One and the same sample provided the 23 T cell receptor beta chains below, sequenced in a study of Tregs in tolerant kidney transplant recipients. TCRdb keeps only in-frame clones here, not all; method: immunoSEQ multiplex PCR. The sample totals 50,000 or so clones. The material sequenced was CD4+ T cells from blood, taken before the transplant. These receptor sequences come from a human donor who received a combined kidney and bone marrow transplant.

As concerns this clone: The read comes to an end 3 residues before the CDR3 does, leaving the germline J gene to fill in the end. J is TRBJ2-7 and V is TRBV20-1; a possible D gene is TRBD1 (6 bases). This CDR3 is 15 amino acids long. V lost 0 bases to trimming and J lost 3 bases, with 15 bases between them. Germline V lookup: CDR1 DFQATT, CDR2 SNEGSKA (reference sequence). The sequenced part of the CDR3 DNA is TGCAGTGCTAGAGACCCCCAGCGGACAGTCTACGAG. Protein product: CSARDPQRTVYE. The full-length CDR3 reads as CSARDPQRTVYEQYF.

The CDR3 bases that were read are TGTGCCAGCAGCTTAGACACAGTGGGCTATGGC. Amino acid sequence: CASSLDTVGYG. The whole CDR3 sequence is CASSLDTVGYGYTF. This chain connects TRBV7-6 to TRBJ1-2; D gene ambiguous. The read stops 3 residues short of the end of the CDR3; the missing end is completed from the germline J gene. The CDR3 totals 14 residues. The V end lost 1 base, the J end lost 4 bases, and 10 bases lay between the germline ends. The V gene's germline CDR1 is SGHVS and CDR2 FNYEAQ.

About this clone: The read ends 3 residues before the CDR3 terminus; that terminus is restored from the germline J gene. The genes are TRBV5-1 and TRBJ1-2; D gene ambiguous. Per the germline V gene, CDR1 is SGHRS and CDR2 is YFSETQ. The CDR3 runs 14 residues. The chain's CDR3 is CASSLGWSESQYTF. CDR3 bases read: TGCGCCAGCAGCTTGGGTTGGTCTGAATCCCAG.

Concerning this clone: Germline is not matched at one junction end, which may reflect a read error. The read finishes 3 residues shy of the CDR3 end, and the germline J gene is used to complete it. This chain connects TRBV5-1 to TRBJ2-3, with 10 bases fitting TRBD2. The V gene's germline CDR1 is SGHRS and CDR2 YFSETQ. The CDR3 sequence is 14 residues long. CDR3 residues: CASRSGGETGTQYF. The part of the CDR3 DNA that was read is TGCGCCAGCAGGAGCGGGGGGGAGACAGGTACG.

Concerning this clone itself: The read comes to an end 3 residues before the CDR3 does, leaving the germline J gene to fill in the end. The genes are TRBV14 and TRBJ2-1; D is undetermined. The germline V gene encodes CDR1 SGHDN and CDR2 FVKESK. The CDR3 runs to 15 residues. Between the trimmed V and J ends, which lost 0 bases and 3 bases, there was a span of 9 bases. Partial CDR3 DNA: TGTGCCAGCAGCCAAGATGGCGGCCTCTACAATGAG. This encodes CASSQDGGLYNE. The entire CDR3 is CASSQDGGLYNEQFF. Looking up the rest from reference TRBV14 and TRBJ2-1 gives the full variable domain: EAGVTQFPSHSVIEKGQTVTLRCDPISGHDNLYWYRRVMGKEIKFLLHFVKESKQDESGMPNNRFLAERTGGTYSTLKVQPAELEDSGVYFCASSQDGGLYNEQFFGPGTRLTVL.

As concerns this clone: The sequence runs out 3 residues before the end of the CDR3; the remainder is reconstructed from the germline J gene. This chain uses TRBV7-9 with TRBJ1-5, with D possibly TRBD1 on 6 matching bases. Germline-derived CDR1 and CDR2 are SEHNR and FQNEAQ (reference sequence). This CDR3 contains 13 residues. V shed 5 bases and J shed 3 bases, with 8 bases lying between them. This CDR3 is CASSGQINQPQHF. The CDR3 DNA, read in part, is TGTGCCAGCAGCGGACAGATCAATCAGCCC.

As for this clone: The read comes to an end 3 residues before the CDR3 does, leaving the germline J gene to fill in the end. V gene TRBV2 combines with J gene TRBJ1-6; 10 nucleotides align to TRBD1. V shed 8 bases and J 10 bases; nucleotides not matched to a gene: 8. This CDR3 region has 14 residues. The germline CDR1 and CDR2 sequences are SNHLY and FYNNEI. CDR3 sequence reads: CASGLTGGDSPLHF. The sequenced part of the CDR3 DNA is TGTGCCAGCGGCCTGACAGGGGGCGACTCACCC.

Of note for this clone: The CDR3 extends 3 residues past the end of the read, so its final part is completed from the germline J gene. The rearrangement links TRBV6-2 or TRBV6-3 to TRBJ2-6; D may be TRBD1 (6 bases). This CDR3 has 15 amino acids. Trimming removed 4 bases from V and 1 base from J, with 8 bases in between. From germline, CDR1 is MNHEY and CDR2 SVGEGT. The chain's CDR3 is CASSSTGSGANVLTF. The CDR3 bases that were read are TGTGCCAGCAGTTCTACAGGGTCTGGGGCCAACGTC.

Partial CDR3 DNA: TGCAGCGCGGGACAAGCCTACGAG. Translated: CSAGQAYE. The whole CDR3 sequence is CSAGQAYEQYF. This chain links TRBV29-1 with TRBJ2-7; D is perhaps TRBD1 (6 bases). The CDR3 extends 3 residues past the end of the read, so its final part is completed from the germline J gene. The V end lost 7 bases, the J end lost 2 bases, and 9 bases lay between the germline ends. The CDR3 covers 11 residues. Germline V gene sequence: CDR1 SQVTM, CDR2 ANQGSEA.

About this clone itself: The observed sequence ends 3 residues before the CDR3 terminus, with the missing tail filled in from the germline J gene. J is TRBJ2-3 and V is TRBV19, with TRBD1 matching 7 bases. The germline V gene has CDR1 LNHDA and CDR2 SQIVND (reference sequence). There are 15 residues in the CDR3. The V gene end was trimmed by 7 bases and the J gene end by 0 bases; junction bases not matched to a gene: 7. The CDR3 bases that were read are TGTGCCAGTACCCCAGGGGGTCTTAGCACAGATACG. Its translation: CASTPGGLSTDT. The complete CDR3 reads CASTPGGLSTDTQYF.

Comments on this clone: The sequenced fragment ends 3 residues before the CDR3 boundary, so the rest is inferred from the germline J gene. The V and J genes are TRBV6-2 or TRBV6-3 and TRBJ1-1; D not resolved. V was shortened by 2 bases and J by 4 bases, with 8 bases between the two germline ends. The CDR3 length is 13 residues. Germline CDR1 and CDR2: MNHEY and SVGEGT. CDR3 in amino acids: CASSYRVATEAFF. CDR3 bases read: TGTGCCAGCAGTTACAGGGTGGCCACTGAA.

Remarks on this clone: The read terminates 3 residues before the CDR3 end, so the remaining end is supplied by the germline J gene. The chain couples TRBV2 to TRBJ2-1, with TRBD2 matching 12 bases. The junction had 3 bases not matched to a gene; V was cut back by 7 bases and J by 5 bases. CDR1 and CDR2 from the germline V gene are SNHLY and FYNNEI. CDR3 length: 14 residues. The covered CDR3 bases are TGTGCCAGCACCCTAGCGGGGGGGGACAATGAG. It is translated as CASTLAGGDNE. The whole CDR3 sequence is CASTLAGGDNEQFF.

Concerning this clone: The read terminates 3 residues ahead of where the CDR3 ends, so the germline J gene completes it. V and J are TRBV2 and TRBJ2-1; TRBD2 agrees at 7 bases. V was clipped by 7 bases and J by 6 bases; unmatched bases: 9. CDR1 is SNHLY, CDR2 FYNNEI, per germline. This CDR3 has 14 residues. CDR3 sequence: CASTPGTTGNEQFF. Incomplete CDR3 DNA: TGTGCCAGCACCCCCGGGACTACCGGCAATGAG.

CDR3: CASSSGTHTSGPGELFF. CDR3 DNA (partial): TGCGCCAGCAGCTCCGGGACTCACACCTCTGGGCCCGGGGAG. This chain connects TRBV5-1 to TRBJ2-2; possible D gene TRBD2, 6 bases. Read data end 3 residues before the CDR3 end; the end is taken from the germline J gene. In germline, CDR1 is SGHRS, CDR2 YFSETQ. The CDR3 has 17 residues. Trimming removed 3 bases at V and 6 bases at J, with 21 bases between.

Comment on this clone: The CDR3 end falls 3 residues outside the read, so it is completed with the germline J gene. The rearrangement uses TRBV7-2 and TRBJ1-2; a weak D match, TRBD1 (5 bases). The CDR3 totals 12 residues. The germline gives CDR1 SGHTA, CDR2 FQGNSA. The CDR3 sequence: CASSFSGLGYTF. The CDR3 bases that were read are TGTGCCAGCAGCTTTTCAGGGCTAGGC. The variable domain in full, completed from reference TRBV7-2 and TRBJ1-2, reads GAGVSQSPSNKVTEKGKDVELRCDPISGHTALYWYRQSLGQGLEFLIYFQGNSAPDKSGLPSDRFSAERTGGSVSTLTIQRTQQEDSAVYLCASSFSGLGYTFGSGTRLTVV.

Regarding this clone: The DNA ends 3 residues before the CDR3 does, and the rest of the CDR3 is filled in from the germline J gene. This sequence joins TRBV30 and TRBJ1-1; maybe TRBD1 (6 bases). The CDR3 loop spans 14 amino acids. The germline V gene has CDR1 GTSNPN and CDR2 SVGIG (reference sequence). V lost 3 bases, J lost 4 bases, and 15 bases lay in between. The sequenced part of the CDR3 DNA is TGTGCCTGGAGGAGGTCAGGGGAGCTCACTGAA. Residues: CAWRRSGELTE. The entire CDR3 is CAWRRSGELTEAFF.

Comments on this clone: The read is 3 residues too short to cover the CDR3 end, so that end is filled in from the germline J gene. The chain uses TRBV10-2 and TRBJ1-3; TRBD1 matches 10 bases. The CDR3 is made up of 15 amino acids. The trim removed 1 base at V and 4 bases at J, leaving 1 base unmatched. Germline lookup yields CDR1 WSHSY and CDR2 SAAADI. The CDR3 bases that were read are TGCGCCAGCAGTGAGTGGGGACAGGGGGGAAACACC. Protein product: CASSEWGQGGNT. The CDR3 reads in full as CASSEWGQGGNTIYF.

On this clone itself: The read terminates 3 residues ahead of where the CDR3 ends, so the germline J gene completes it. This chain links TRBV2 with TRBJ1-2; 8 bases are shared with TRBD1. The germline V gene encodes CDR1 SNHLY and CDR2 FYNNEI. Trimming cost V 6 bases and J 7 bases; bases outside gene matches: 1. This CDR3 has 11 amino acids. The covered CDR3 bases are TGTGCCAGCAGCCAGGGGGCTGGC. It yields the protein CASSQGAG. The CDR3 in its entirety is CASSQGAGYTF.

CDR3 residues: CASGDSGYNEQFF. The covered CDR3 bases are TGTGCCAGCGGGGATAGCGGATACAATGAG. The chain has TRBV6-2 or TRBV6-3 and TRBJ2-1; a weak D match, TRBD2 (6 bases). The read comes to an end 3 residues before the CDR3 does, leaving the germline J gene to fill in the end. Germline loops: CDR1 MNHEY, CDR2 SVGEGT. V dropped 8 bases and J dropped 4 bases, with 12 bases sitting between them. This CDR3 spans 13 amino acids.

The CDR3 is CASRLAGNNEQFF. The DNA read from the CDR3 is TGTGCCAGCAGACTAGCGGGCAACAATGAG. The V call is TRBV2, the J call TRBJ2-1; 9 positions agree with TRBD2. The sequenced fragment ends 3 residues before the CDR3 boundary, so the rest is inferred from the germline J gene. With 6 bases clipped from V and 5 bases from J, the junction kept 2 bases outside the gene matches. Germline lookup yields CDR1 SNHLY and CDR2 FYNNEI. CDR3 length equals 13 residues.

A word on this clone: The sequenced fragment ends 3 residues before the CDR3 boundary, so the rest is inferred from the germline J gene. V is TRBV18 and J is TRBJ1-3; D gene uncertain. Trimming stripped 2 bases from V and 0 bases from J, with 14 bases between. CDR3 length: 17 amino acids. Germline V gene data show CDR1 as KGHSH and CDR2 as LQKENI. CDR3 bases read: TGTGCCAGCTCACCAGTCGCAGGTTCGAGCTCTGGAAACACC. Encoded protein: CASSPVAGSSSGNT. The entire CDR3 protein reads CASSPVAGSSSGNTIYF.

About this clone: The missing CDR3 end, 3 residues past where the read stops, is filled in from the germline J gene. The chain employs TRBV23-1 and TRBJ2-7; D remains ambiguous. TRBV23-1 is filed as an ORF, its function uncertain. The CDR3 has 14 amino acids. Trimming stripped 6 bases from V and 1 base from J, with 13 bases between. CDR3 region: CASRGPGPSYEQYF. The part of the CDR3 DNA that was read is TGCGCCAGCAGGGGCCCCGGTCCATCCTACGAG.

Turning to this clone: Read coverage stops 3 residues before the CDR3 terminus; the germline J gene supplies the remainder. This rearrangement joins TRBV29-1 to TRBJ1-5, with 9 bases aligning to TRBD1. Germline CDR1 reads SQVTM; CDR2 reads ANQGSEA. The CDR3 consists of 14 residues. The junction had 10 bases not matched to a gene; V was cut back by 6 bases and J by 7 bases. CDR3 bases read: TGCAGCGTGACCACAGGGGGCGCGTGGCAGCCC. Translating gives CSVTTGGAWQP. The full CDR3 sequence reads CSVTTGGAWQPQHF.